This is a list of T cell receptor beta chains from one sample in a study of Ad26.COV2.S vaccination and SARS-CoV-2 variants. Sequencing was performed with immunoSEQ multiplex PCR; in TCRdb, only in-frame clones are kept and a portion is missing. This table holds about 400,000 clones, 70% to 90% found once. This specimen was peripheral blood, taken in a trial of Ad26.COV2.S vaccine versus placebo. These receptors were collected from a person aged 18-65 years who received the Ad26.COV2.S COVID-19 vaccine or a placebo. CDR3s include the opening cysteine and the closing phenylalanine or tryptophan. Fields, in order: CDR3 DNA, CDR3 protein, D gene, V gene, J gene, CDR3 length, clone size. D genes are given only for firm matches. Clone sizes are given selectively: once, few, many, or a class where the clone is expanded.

cdr3_nt: TGTGCCTGGAGTGGCAGGGGGCGACATAATTCACCCCTCCACTTT; cdr3_aa: CAWSGRGRHNSPLHF; d_call: TRBD1; v_call: TRBV30; j_call: TRBJ1-6; cdr3_length: 15; clone_size: few
cdr3_nt: TGTGCCAGCAGCTTTTACCTTGCGACAAACAATGAGCAGTTCTTC; cdr3_aa: CASSFYLATNNEQFF; d_call: -; v_call: TRBV7-9; j_call: TRBJ2-1; cdr3_length: 15; clone_size: -
cdr3_nt: TGTGCCAGTAGTACGGCTAGCGGAAACTACAATGAGCAGTTCTTC; cdr3_aa: CASSTASGNYNEQFF; d_call: TRBD2; v_call: TRBV19; j_call: TRBJ2-1; cdr3_length: 15; clone_size: -
cdr3_nt: TGTGCCAGCAGTTCTCCTAGGAACACCGGGGAGCTGTTTTTT; cdr3_aa: CASSSPRNTGELFF; d_call: -; v_call: TRBV6-5; j_call: TRBJ2-2; cdr3_length: 14; clone_size: -
cdr3_nt: TGTGCCAGCAGTTACAATGTTGGGGGGGAGACCCAGTACTTC; cdr3_aa: CASSYNVGGETQYF; d_call: -; v_call: TRBV6-5; j_call: TRBJ2-5; cdr3_length: 14; clone_size: -
cdr3_nt: TGCGCCAGCACCTTCAATCCGGGCTCTGTTGCCGAGCAGTACTTC; cdr3_aa: CASTFNPGSVAEQYF; d_call: -; v_call: TRBV5-1; j_call: TRBJ2-7; cdr3_length: 15; clone_size: many
cdr3_nt: TGTGCCAGCATAGGCGGGAGGCTGTACCAAGAGACCCAGTACTTC; cdr3_aa: CASIGGRLYQETQYF; d_call: TRBD2; v_call: TRBV6-5; j_call: TRBJ2-5; cdr3_length: 15; clone_size: -
cdr3_nt: TGTGCCAGCACGTCCTCAGCGGGAGCGGGAGTATCCGAGCAGTACTTC; cdr3_aa: CASTSSAGAGVSEQYF; d_call: TRBD2; v_call: TRBV27; j_call: TRBJ2-7; cdr3_length: 16; clone_size: -
cdr3_nt: TGTGCCAGCAGCAAAGAGGCCCAGAGGAGCAATCAGCCCCAGCATTTT; cdr3_aa: CASSKEAQRSNQPQHF; d_call: -; v_call: TRBV21-1; j_call: TRBJ1-5; cdr3_length: 16; clone_size: -
cdr3_nt: TGTGCCTTGAACGAGGGGTTACTCAATCAGCCCCAGCATTTT; cdr3_aa: CALNEGLLNQPQHF; d_call: -; v_call: TRBV6-5; j_call: TRBJ1-5; cdr3_length: 14; clone_size: -
cdr3_nt: TGTGCCAGCAGCTTGGCCGTGGGCATCCGCGAGACCCAGTACTTC; cdr3_aa: CASSLAVGIRETQYF; d_call: -; v_call: TRBV5-5; j_call: TRBJ2-5; cdr3_length: 15; clone_size: -
cdr3_nt: TGTGCCAGCAGCGTAGAACCCCGCACAGATACGCAGTATTTT; cdr3_aa: CASSVEPRTDTQYF; d_call: -; v_call: TRBV9; j_call: TRBJ2-3; cdr3_length: 14; clone_size: once
cdr3_nt: TGTGCCAGCAGTCTCATGACCCTTCGGTCCACTGAAGCTTTCTTT; cdr3_aa: CASSLMTLRSTEAFF; d_call: -; v_call: TRBV28; j_call: TRBJ1-1; cdr3_length: 15; clone_size: few
cdr3_nt: TGTGCCTGCCAACAAGAGACCCAGTACTTC; cdr3_aa: CACQQETQYF; d_call: -; v_call: TRBV30; j_call: TRBJ2-5; cdr3_length: 10; clone_size: -
cdr3_nt: TGTGCCATCAGCGGGTCCGGGACAGTGGTTAGCGAGCAGTACTTC; cdr3_aa: CAISGSGTVVSEQYF; d_call: TRBD1; v_call: TRBV10-3; j_call: TRBJ2-7; cdr3_length: 15; clone_size: -
cdr3_nt: TGTGCCAGCAGCTTAGCAGGGGCCTACGAGCAGTACTTC; cdr3_aa: CASSLAGAYEQYF; d_call: -; v_call: TRBV7-9; j_call: TRBJ2-7; cdr3_length: 13; clone_size: -
cdr3_nt: TGTGCCTGGAGTAAAGGGGGGGACTTACCCTGGCAGTTCTTC; cdr3_aa: CAWSKGGDLPWQFF; d_call: -; v_call: TRBV30; j_call: TRBJ2-1; cdr3_length: 14; clone_size: -
cdr3_nt: TGCAGCGTCCTGCTCGGCTACGAGCAGTACTTC; cdr3_aa: CSVLLGYEQYF; d_call: -; v_call: TRBV29-1; j_call: TRBJ2-7; cdr3_length: 11; clone_size: -
cdr3_nt: TGTGCCAGCCAGTCGTGGGCGGGAGTTTCAGATACGCAGTATTTT; cdr3_aa: CASQSWAGVSDTQYF; d_call: TRBD2; v_call: TRBV28; j_call: TRBJ2-3; cdr3_length: 15; clone_size: once
cdr3_nt: TGTGCCAGCAGTGAGCGGTACAGGGGGAACACTGAAGCTTTCTTT; cdr3_aa: CASSERYRGNTEAFF; d_call: TRBD1; v_call: TRBV6-1; j_call: TRBJ1-1; cdr3_length: 15; clone_size: -
cdr3_nt: TGTGCCAGCAACACCATAGCGGTCCACTCCTACGAGCAGTACTTC; cdr3_aa: CASNTIAVHSYEQYF; d_call: -; v_call: TRBV28; j_call: TRBJ2-7; cdr3_length: 15; clone_size: -
cdr3_nt: TGTGCCACCAGCAGAGATAGGGGACTAGCGGGAGGAGTGGGGGTCTTGGACGAGCAGTACTTC; cdr3_aa: CATSRDRGLAGGVGVLDEQYF; d_call: TRBD2; v_call: TRBV15; j_call: TRBJ2-7; cdr3_length: 21; clone_size: once
cdr3_nt: TGTGCCAGCAGCCAAGGTATACTGTCTGAAGCTTTCTTT; cdr3_aa: CASSQGILSEAFF; d_call: -; v_call: TRBV3-1/TRBV3-2; j_call: TRBJ1-1; cdr3_length: 13; clone_size: -
cdr3_nt: TGTGCCAGCAGTACTGGGCGGTACGAGCAGTACTTC; cdr3_aa: CASSTGRYEQYF; d_call: -; v_call: TRBV28; j_call: TRBJ2-7; cdr3_length: 12; clone_size: once
cdr3_nt: TGTGCCAGCAGAAGGGGGACTTCTGATGAGCAGTTCTTC; cdr3_aa: CASRRGTSDEQFF; d_call: -; v_call: TRBV7-3; j_call: TRBJ2-1; cdr3_length: 13; clone_size: -